What follows are 13 T cell receptor beta chains derived from one specimen sequenced in a study of CXCR3-negative and CXCR3-positive naive CD8 T cells. Study-level results: In CXCR3-positive naive cells, the TRB CDR3s were more hydrophobic than in CXCR3-negative naive cells.

The antigens for these receptors are not known. TRB cDNA was prepared as libraries by UMI-labeled 5' RACE. No DNA is given; TCRdb re-called the 5' RACE reads and lists each CDR3 protein once. Its table records some 140,000 distinct CDR3 sequences. Sequencing input: naive CXCR3+ CD8+ T cells from blood. Subset defined: CD45RO-CCR7+CD27+CD95- naive CD8+ T cells expressing CXCR3 (TNR3+). These receptors all come from a human donor in good health. Some clones in this sample may be carry-over from other donors' samples.

J is TRBJ2-1 and V is TRBV7-9; TCRdb's D gene call, TRBD1, goes unchecked for lack of DNA. The germline CDR1 and CDR2 sequences are SEHNR and FQNEAQ (reference sequence). CDR3 size: 14 residues. CDR3 protein: CASSLLQGIREQFF.

V gene TRBV29-1 combines with J gene TRBJ2-1; TCRdb indicates TRBD1, and absent DNA this call remains unverified. Germline V gene lookup returns CDR1 SQVTM and CDR2 ANQGSEA. The CDR3 contains 16 residues. The CDR3 spells CSVPYPGQLTYNEQFF.

J is TRBJ2-7 and V is TRBV5-1; TCRdb reports TRBD2, a call that lacks DNA to check it against. The CDR3 spans 14 residues. CDR1 SGHRS and CDR2 YFSETQ come from the germline V gene. CDR3 sequence reads: CASSRLAGAGEQYF.

The chain employs TRBV28 and TRBJ2-7; the D call of TRBD2 rests on TCRdb alone, since no DNA is present to check it. CDR1 and CDR2 (germline): MDHEN, SYDVKM. The CDR3 sequence is 17 residues long. CDR3 amino acids: CASSLRTSGIPPREQYF.

This chain connects TRBV7-9 to TRBJ2-1; checking the TCRdb D call of TRBD2 is not possible without DNA. In germline, CDR1 is SEHNR, CDR2 FQNEAQ (reference sequence). CDR3 size: 14 residues. This CDR3 reads CASSPGAGRNEQFF.

V gene TRBV7-9 combines with J gene TRBJ2-3; TCRdb's D gene call, TRBD2, goes unchecked for lack of DNA. CDR1 and CDR2 (germline): SEHNR, FQNEAQ (reference sequence). This CDR3 comprises 14 residues. The CDR3 region is CASSSPRRKDTQYF.

V is TRBV29-1 and J is TRBJ2-2; TCRdb returns TRBD1, unconfirmable since there is no DNA. This CDR3 is 15 amino acids long. Germline V gives CDR1 SQVTM, CDR2 ANQGSEA. This CDR3 reads CSVPPPGTGGGELFF.

The genes are TRBV28 and TRBJ2-7; there is no DNA to check the TCRdb D call of TRBD1. Germline CDR1 MDHEN, CDR2 SYDVKM. The CDR3 is 15 amino acids. CDR3 sequence: CASSPDSYATYEQYF. Combining the CDR3 with reference TRBV28 and TRBJ2-7 gives the whole variable domain DVKVTQSSRYLVKRTGEKVFLECVQDMDHENMFWYRQDPGLGLRLIYFSYDVKMKEKGDIPEGYSVSREKKERFSLILESASTNQTSMYLCASSPDSYATYEQYFGPGTRLTVT.

V and J are TRBV5-1 and TRBJ2-7. Germline lookup yields CDR1 SGHRS and CDR2 YFSETQ. The CDR3 is 17 residues long. The CDR3 region is CASSFGFLAGRYDEQYF.

The chain combines TRBV7-8 with TRBJ2-7; TCRdb indicates TRBD1, and absent DNA this call remains unverified. CDR1 is SGHVS, CDR2 FQNEAQ, per germline. This CDR3 has 11 residues. The CDR3 loop is CASSLSGGVQF.

This chain links TRBV9 with TRBJ2-3; TCRdb's D gene call, TRBD2, goes unchecked for lack of DNA. There are 15 residues in the CDR3. CDR1 is SGDLS, CDR2 YYNGEE, per germline. The CDR3 here is CASSVDISVGDTQYF.

This chain connects TRBV12-3 or TRBV12-4 to TRBJ2-3; TCRdb selects TRBD1, and the lack of DNA leaves this call unchecked. The length of the CDR3 is 18 residues. This CDR3 reads CASSPPRERYSDTDTQYF.

The chain links TRBV7-9 to TRBJ1-2. From germline, CDR1 is SEHNR and CDR2 FQNEAQ (reference sequence). This CDR3 has 14 amino acids. The CDR3: CASSSANYGYGYTF.